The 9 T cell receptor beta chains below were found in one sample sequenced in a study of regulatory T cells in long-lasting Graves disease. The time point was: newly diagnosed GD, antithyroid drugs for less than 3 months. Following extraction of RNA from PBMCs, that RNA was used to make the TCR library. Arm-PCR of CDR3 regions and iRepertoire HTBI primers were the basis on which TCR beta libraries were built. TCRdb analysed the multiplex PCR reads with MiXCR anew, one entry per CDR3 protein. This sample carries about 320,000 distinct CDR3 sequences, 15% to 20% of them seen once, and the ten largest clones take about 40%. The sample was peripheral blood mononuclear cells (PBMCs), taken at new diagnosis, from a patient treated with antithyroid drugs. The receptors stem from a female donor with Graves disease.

The CDR3: CASSQEGTRIKAFF. CDR3 bases: TGTGCCAGCAGCCAAGAAGGCACCAGGATCAAAGCTTTCTTT. The genes are TRBV14 and TRBJ1-1, with D uncertain. V was pared by 0 bases and J by 9 bases, with 14 bases between. The CDR3 extends over 14 amino acids. The germline V gene has CDR1 SGHDN and CDR2 FVKESK.

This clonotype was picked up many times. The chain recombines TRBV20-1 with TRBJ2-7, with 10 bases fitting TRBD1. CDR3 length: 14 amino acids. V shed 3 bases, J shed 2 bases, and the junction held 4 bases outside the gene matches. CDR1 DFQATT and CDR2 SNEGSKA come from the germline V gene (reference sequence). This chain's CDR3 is CSARTGGAAYEQYF. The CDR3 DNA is TGCAGTGCTAGGACAGGGGGCGCCGCCTACGAGCAGTACTTC.

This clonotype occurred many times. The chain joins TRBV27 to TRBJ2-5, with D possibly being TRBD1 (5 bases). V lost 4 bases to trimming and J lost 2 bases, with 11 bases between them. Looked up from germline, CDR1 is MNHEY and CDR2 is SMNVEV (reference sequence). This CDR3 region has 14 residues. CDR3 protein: CASSWTTSQETQYF. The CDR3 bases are TGTGCCAGCAGTTGGACAACTTCACAAGAGACCCAGTACTTC.

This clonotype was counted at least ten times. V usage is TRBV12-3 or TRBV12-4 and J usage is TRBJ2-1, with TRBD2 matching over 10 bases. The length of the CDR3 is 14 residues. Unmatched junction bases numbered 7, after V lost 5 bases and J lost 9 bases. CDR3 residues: CASSPAGGSGEQFF. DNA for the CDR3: TGTGCCAGCAGTCCAGCGGGAGGGTCGGGTGAGCAGTTCTTC.

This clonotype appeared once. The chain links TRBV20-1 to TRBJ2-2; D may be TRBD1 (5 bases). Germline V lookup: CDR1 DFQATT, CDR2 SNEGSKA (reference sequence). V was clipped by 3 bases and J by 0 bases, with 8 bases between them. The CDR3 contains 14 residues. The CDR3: CSARRQTNTGELFF. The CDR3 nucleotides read TGCAGTGCTAGGAGACAGACGAACACCGGGGAGCTGTTTTTT.

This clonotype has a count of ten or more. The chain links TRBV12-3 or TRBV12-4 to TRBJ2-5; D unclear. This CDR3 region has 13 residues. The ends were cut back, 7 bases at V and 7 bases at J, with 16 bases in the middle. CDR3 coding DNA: TGTGCCAGCACCCCCAATTCGGCGGCGACCCAGTACTTC. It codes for CASTPNSAATQYF.

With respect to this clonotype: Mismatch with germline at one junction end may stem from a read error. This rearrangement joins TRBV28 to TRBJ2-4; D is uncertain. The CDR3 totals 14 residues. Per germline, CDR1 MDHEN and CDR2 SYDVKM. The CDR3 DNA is TGTGCCGGCAGTTTAAGTGAAGGGTATAACATTCAGTACTTC. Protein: CAGSLSEGYNIQYF.

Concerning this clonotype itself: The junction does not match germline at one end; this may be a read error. The CDR3 protein is CASSLNPGSGAYNEQSF. The CDR3 bases are TGTGCCAGCAGCTTAAACCCGGGGTCAGGGGCCTACAATGAGCAGTCCTTC. J is TRBJ2-1 and V is TRBV11-2; D might be TRBD1 (6 bases). The germline V gene has CDR1 SGHAT and CDR2 FQNNGV. CDR3 size: 17 residues.

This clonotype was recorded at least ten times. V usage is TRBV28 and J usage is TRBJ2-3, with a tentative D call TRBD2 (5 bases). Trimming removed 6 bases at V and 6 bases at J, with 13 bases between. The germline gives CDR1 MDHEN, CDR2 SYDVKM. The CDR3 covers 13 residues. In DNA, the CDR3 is TGTGCCAGCAGCCTGACTACCAGGGATACGCAGTATTTT. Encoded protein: CASSLTTRDTQYF.